Each of the 2 T cell receptor beta chains below was sequenced from the same sample in a study of Tregs in tolerant kidney transplant recipients (dated by TCRdb to the late 2010s). The library came from the immunoSEQ multiplex PCR assay. This is the immuneACCESS table as TCRdb keeps it, with only in-frame sequences that have V and J called. A part of the clones is gone; compared with another copy, unresolved V genes explain less than half, and the rest is unexplained. Recorded for this sample are about 240,000 clones; around 82% of them occurred a single time. The ten largest clonotypes hold 0.5% to 0.65% of the sample. The sample comprised CD4+ T cells from blood. These receptor sequences come from a human donor in good health.

This clone has a handful of counts. The gene calls are TRBV5-1 and TRBJ2-5, with 12 bases matching TRBD2. The V segment lost 4 bases and the J segment 0 bases; nucleotides outside the gene matches: 10. This CDR3 has 18 residues. CDR1 is SGHRS and CDR2 is YFSETQ in the germline V gene. The CDR3 loop reads CASSPAGGTSGYQETQYF. DNA of the CDR3: TGCGCCAGCAGCCCCGCGGGCGGGACTAGCGGGTACCAAGAGACCCAGTACTTC.

V gene TRBV6-1 combines with J gene TRBJ1-2, with D uncertain. Trimming stripped 6 bases from V and 4 bases from J, with 18 bases between. CDR3 length equals 15 residues. CDR1 MNHNS and CDR2 SASEGT come from the germline V gene. The CDR3 sequence is CASSLGGGTFYGYTF. The CDR3 DNA reads as TGTGCCAGCAGCCTAGGTGGCGGAACCTTCTATGGCTACACCTTC.